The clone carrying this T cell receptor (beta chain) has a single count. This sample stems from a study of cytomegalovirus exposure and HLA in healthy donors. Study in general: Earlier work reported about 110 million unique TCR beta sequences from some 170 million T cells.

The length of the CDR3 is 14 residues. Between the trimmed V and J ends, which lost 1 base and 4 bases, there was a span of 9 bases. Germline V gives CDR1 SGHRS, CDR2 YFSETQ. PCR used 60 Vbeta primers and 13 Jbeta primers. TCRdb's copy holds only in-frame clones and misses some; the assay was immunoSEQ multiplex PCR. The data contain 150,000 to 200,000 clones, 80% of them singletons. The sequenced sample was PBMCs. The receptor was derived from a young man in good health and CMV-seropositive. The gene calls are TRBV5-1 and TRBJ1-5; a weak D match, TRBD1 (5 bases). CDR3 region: CASSLSSGNQPQHF. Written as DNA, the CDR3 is TGCGCCAGCAGCTTGTCGTCAGGGAATCAGCCCCAGCATTTT. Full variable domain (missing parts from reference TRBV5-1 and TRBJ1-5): KAGVTQTPRYLIKTRGQQVTLSCSPISGHRSVSWYQQTPGQGLQFLFEYFSETQRNKGNFPGRFSGRQFSNSRSEMNVSTLELGDSALYLCASSLSSGNQPQHFGDGTRLSIL.